Following are 5 T cell receptor beta chains from one sample sequenced in a study of identical twins. TCRdb processed the 5' RACE reads anew with MiXCR; each CDR3 protein has one entry. This table holds approximately 700,000 distinct CDR3 sequences, 15% to 20% found once. These data also featured in a second study, about T cells expressing NK-cell markers.

Sequenced: PBMCs. These receptors were taken from a young woman in good health.

This clonotype has at least ten counts. The chain is built from TRBV10-3 and TRBJ2-2, with a weak D call TRBD2 (5 bases). This CDR3 spans 15 amino acids. Between the trimmed V and J ends, which lost 4 bases and 2 bases, there was a span of 11 bases. Germline CDR1 is ENHRY and CDR2 is SYGVKD. The CDR3 region is CAISGRSGNTGELFF. The CDR3 DNA sequence: TGTGCCATCAGTGGGAGAAGCGGTAACACCGGGGAGCTGTTTTTT.

V is TRBV7-6 and J is TRBJ2-3; weak D call: TRBD1 (6 bases). Germline V CDR1 and CDR2: SGHVS, FNYEAQ. CDR3 length: 16 amino acids. V dropped 5 bases and J dropped 4 bases, with 19 bases sitting between them. The chain's CDR3 is CASSVLTGFGADTQYF. The DNA for the CDR3 is TGTGCCAGCAGCGTACTTACAGGGTTCGGGGCAGATACGCAGTATTTT.

The sample holds many counts of this clonotype. The CDR3 spells CASRTDANTGELFF. CDR3 DNA: TGTGCCAGCAGGACAGACGCGAACACCGGGGAGCTGTTTTTT. The chain combines TRBV12-3 or TRBV12-4 with TRBJ2-2; tentatively, D is TRBD1 (5 bases). Trimming stripped 6 bases from V and 0 bases from J, with 8 bases between. This CDR3 comprises 14 residues.

This clonotype was seen only a few times. The chain is built from TRBV7-2 and TRBJ2-7; 9 bases match TRBD2. CDR1 is SGHTA, CDR2 FQGNSA, per germline. Trimming took 2 bases from V and 5 from J; bases not matched to a gene: 7. This CDR3 region has 15 residues. CDR3 protein: CASSLFAGGLNEQYF. CDR3 DNA: TGTGCCAGCAGCTTATTCGCGGGAGGGCTGAACGAGCAGTACTTC.

This clonotype has ten or more counts. This chain links TRBV10-3 with TRBJ2-2; 9 nucleotides align to TRBD1. The CDR3 is 13 amino acids. V lost 8 bases to trimming and J lost 7 bases; unmatched junction nucleotides: 5. Per the germline V gene, CDR1 is ENHRY and CDR2 is SYGVKD. Written as DNA, the CDR3 is TGTGCCATCGGCGGACAGGGGCGCGGGGAGCTGTTTTTT. Encoded protein: CAIGGQGRGELFF.